Here is one T cell receptor beta chain with its context. The sample comes from a study of blood T cell repertoires in COVID-19. Clones were read by immunoSEQ multiplex PCR, and TCRdb kept only the in-frame ones, dropping some. In the table there are around 20,000 clones, around 92% of which are singletons. The sample consisted of peripheral blood. The receptor was derived from a human donor in a cohort sampled during active COVID-19.

This CDR3 is CASSLRTFDRPQGYTF. The CDR3 nucleotides are TGTGCCAGCAGCTTACGGACCTTCGACAGGCCCCAAGGCTACACCTTC. V gene TRBV11-2 combines with J gene TRBJ1-2, with D possibly being TRBD1 (6 bases). The CDR3 is made up of 16 amino acids. Germline V gene data show CDR1 as SGHAT and CDR2 as FQNNGV. The V gene lost 2 bases and the J gene lost 8 bases, with 21 bases spanning the gap.